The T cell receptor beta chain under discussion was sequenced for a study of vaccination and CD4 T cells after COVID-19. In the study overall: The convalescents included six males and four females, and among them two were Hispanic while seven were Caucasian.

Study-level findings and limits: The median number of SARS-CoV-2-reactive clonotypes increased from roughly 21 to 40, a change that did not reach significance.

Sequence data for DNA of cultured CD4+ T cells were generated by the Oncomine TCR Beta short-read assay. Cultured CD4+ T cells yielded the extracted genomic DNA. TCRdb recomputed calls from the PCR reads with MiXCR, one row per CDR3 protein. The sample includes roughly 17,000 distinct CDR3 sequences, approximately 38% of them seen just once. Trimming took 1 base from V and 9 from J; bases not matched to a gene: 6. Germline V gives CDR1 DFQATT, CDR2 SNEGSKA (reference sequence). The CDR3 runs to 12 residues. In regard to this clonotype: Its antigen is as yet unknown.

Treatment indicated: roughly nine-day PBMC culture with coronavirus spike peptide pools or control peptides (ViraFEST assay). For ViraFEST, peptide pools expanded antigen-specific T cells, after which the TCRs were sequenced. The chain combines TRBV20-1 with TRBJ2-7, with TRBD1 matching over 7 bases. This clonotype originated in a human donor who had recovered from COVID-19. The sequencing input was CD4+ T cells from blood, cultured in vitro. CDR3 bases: TGCAGTGCTAGAGCGACAGGGAAAGGGCAGTACTTC. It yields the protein CSARATGKGQYF.